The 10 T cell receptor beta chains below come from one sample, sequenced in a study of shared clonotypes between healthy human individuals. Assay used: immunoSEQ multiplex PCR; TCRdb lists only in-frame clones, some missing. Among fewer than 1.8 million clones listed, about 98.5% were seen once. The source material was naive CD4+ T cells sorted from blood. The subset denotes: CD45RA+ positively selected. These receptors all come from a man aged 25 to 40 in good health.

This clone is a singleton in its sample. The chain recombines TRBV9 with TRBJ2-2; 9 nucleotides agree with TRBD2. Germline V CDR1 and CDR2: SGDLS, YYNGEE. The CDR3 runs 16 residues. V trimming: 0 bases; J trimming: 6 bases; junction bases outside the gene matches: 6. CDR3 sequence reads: CASSVGGSGSSGELFF. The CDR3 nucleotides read TGTGCCAGCAGCGTAGGGGGTAGCGGGAGTTCCGGGGAGCTGTTTTTT. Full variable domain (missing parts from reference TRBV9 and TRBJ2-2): DSGVTQTPKHLITATGQRVTLRCSPRSGDLSVYWYQQSLDQGLQFLIQYYNGEERAKGNILERFSAQQFPDLHSELNLSSLELGDSALYFCASSVGGSGSSGELFFGEGSRLTVL.

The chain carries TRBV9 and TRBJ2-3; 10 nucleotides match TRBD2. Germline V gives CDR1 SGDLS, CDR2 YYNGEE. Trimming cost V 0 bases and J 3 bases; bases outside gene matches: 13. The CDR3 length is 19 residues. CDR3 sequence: CASSVGQGLGSGRTDTQYF. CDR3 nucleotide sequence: TGTGCCAGCAGCGTAGGGCAGGGCCTGGGTAGCGGGAGGACAGATACGCAGTATTTT.

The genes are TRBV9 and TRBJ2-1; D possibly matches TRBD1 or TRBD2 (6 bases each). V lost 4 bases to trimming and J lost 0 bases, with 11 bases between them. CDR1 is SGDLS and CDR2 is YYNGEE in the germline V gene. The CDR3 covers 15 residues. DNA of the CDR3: TGTGCCAGCAGCAGGAGGGGGAGCTCCTACAATGAGCAGTTCTTC. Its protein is CASSRRGSSYNEQFF. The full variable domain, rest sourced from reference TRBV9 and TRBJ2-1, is DSGVTQTPKHLITATGQRVTLRCSPRSGDLSVYWYQQSLDQGLQFLIQYYNGEERAKGNILERFSAQQFPDLHSELNLSSLELGDSALYFCASSRRGSSYNEQFFGPGTRLTVL.

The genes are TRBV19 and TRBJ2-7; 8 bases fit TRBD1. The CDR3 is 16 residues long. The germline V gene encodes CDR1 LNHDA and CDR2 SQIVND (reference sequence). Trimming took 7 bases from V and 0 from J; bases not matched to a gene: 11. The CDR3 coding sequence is TGTGCCAGTATTCTCCCGACAGGGGCGGGCTCCTACGAGCAGTACTTC. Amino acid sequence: CASILPTGAGSYEQYF.

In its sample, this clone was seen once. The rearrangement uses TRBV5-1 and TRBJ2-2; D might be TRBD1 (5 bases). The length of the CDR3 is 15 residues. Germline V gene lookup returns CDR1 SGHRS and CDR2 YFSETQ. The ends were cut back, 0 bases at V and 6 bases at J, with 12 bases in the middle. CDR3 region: CASSLEGPDAGELFF. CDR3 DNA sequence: TGCGCCAGCAGCTTGGAGGGGCCCGACGCCGGGGAGCTGTTTTTT.

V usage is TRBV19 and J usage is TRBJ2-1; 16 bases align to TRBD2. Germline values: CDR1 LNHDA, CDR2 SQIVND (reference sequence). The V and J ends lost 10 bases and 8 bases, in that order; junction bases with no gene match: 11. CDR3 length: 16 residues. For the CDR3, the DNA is TGTGCCATACCTAGGGGACTAGCGGGAGGGCCCGATGAGCAGTTCTTC. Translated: CAIPRGLAGGPDEQFF. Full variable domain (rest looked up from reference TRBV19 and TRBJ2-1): DGGITQSPKYLFRKEGQNVTLSCEQNLNHDAMYWYRQDPGQGLRLIYYSQIVNDFQKGDIAEGYSVSREKKESFPLTVTSAQKNPTAFYLCAIPRGLAGGPDEQFFGPGTRLTVL.

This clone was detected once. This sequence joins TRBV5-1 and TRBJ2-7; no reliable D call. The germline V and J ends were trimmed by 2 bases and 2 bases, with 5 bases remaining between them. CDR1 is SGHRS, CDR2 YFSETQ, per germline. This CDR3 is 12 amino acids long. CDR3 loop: CASSFTAYEQYF. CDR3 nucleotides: TGCGCCAGCAGCTTTACAGCCTACGAGCAGTACTTC.

The CDR3 spells CASSPLHSQYGYTF. CDR3 DNA: TGTGCCAGCTCACCACTACACAGCCAGTATGGCTACACCTTC. The chain recombines TRBV18 with TRBJ1-2; D is ambiguous. The V and J ends lost 1 base and 5 bases respectively, with 11 bases between them. In germline, CDR1 is KGHSH, CDR2 LQKENI. This CDR3 has 14 residues.

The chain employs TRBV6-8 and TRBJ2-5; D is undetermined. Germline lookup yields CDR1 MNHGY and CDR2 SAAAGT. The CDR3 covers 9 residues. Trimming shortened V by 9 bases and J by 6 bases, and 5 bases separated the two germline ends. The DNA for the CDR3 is TGTGCCAGGGCAAAGACCCAGTACTTC. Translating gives CARAKTQYF.

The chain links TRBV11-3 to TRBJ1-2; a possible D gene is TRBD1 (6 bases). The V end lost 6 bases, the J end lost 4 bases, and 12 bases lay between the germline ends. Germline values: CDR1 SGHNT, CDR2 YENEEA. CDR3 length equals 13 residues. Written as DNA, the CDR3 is TGTGCCAGCAGTTTCCGGGACACCTATGGCTACACCTTC. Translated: CASSFRDTYGYTF.